This record concerns one TCR beta chain sequence. The CDR3 length is 12 residues. Trimming took off 5 bases at V and 4 bases at J, with 11 bases between the two ends. Germline CDR1 GTSNPN, CDR2 SVGIG (reference sequence). This specimen belongs to a study of blood T cell repertoires in COVID-19. The protocol was immunoSEQ multiplex PCR, while the TCRdb copy is restricted to in-frame clones and leaves out a portion. The table records roughly 500,000 clones, less than 90% of them present only once. This receptor was identified in a woman aged 60-75 years who had recovered from COVID-19. Sequences were obtained from PBMCs or T cells enriched from blood (not recorded which). The chain is built from TRBV30 and TRBJ1-2, with TRBD1 as a possible D gene (5 bases). The DNA for the CDR3 is TGTGCCTGGGGGGAGGGGATCTATGGCTACACCTTC. Translation gives CAWGEGIYGYTF.